The rows below give T cell receptor beta chains drawn from one sample of a study of neurological immune-mediated disorders. TCRdb re-called the 5' RACE reads through MiXCR, storing one row per CDR3 protein. The data show 50,000 to 65,000 distinct CDR3 sequences, 3.6% seen once. Source material: PBMCs. The receptors here all came from a man aged 25 to 40 with multiple sclerosis. Both conserved end residues are part of each CDR3. A D gene is named only where the DNA matches it firmly. A row's size may be missing; if present it is once, few, many or a size class.

cdr3_nt	cdr3_aa	d_call	clone_size	j_call	v_call
TGCAGCGTCTCGCCGGGACAGGGAAACACTGAAGCTTTCTTT	CSVSPGQGNTEAFF	TRBD1	many	TRBJ1-1	TRBV29-1
TGCGCCACCAAGCCCGGGGCGGAACACTCCGGGGAGCTGTTTTTT	CATKPGAEHSGELFF	NA	many	TRBJ2-2	TRBV5-1
TGCGCCAGCAGCTTGGAGGGAGGGTTGGGTCAGCCCCAGCATTTT	CASSLEGGLGQPQHF	NA	many	TRBJ1-5	TRBV5-1
TGCAGCGTTGACACAAACACTGAAGCTTTCTTT	CSVDTNTEAFF	NA	many	TRBJ1-1	TRBV29-1
TGTGCCAGTTCCGGGACAGGGGGCACCGGGGAGCTGTTTTTT	CASSGTGGTGELFF	TRBD1	many	TRBJ2-2	TRBV11-2
TGTGCCAGCAGCCAAGGGGGGAATGTCCCTGAGCAGTTCTTC	CASSQGGNVPEQFF	NA	many	TRBJ2-1	TRBV4-2
TGCAGTGCCCGCATCAGGGGGCTGGATTCACCCCTCCACTTT	CSARIRGLDSPLHF	TRBD1	many	TRBJ1-6	TRBV20-1
TGCAGTGCTAGAGCCCCGAACACTGAAGCTTTCTTT	CSARAPNTEAFF	NA	many	TRBJ1-1	TRBV20-1
TGTGCCAGCAGCTTAAGGGGACCGGGCAGTAAGAATTCACCCCTCCACTTT	CASSLRGPGSKNSPLHF	NA	few	TRBJ1-6	TRBV7-3
TGTGCCACCAGCAGATCCCCTGACGCAAGCAATCAGCCCCAGCATTTT	CATSRSPDASNQPQHF	NA	many	TRBJ1-5	TRBV15
TGTGCCAGCAGCGTGACTAGCGGGAGAATGGGGGAGCAGTACTTC	CASSVTSGRMGEQYF	TRBD2	many	TRBJ2-7	TRBV9
TGTGCCAGCAGTTACGGTGTTGTGAACACTGAAGCTTTCTTT	CASSYGVVNTEAFF	NA	few	TRBJ1-1	TRBV6-5
TGTGCCACAGGGACAGGGGCGTCCTATGGCTACACCTTC	CATGTGASYGYTF	TRBD1	many	TRBJ1-2	TRBV28
TGTGCCAGCAGTTTAGGGGGCATTAGCTACAATGAGCAGTTCTTC	CASSLGGISYNEQFF	NA	many	TRBJ2-1	TRBV28
TGTGCCAGCAGCCGTCTAGCGGCGTCGAACACCGGGGAGCTGTTTTTT	CASSRLAASNTGELFF	TRBD2	medium-sized	TRBJ2-2	TRBV14
TGTGCCAGCAGTGAAGACGGTACAGGGATCCTCTATAATTCACCCCTCCACTTT	CASSEDGTGILYNSPLHF	NA	many	TRBJ1-6	TRBV2
TGCAGTGCTAGGGGGACTAGCGGGAAATACGAGCAGTACTTC	CSARGTSGKYEQYF	TRBD2	many	TRBJ2-7	TRBV20-1
TGTGCCAGCAGTTTAACTGGGGGGGATAGTAGCTACGAGCAGTACTTC	CASSLTGGDSSYEQYF	TRBD2	many	TRBJ2-7	TRBV27
TGTGCCAGCAGCCAAGAAGACTTCTCTGGGGCCAACGTCCTGACTTTC	CASSQEDFSGANVLTF	NA	many	TRBJ2-6	TRBV4-2
TGTGCCAGCAGTAGACCGAGGAGGGTGAACACCGGGGAGCTGTTTTTT	CASSRPRRVNTGELFF	NA	many	TRBJ2-2	TRBV5-6
TGCGCCAGCAGCCCCTGGGACAGATACACTGAAGCTTTCTTT	CASSPWDRYTEAFF	TRBD1	many	TRBJ1-1	TRBV5-1
TGCAGTGCTTTTTCCCACGGTCGCGTGGATGAGCAGTTCTTC	CSAFSHGRVDEQFF	NA	many	TRBJ2-1	TRBV20-1
TGCGCCAGCAGCTCCGCGCAGCCTACTATAGGGGAGCTGTTTTTT	CASSSAQPTIGELFF	NA	many	TRBJ2-2	TRBV5-1
TGTGCCAGCAGTCTCGGGACAGGGGGGCCTGGGTATGGCTACACCTTC	CASSLGTGGPGYGYTF	TRBD1	many	TRBJ1-2	TRBV12-3/TRBV12-4
TGTGCCAGCAGAGGACAGTCCAACTATGGCTACACCTTC	CASRGQSNYGYTF	NA	many	TRBJ1-2	TRBV9
TGTGCCAGCAGCTTTAGTGCGGCAGTCGGGAAACTGTTTTTT	CASSFSAAVGKLFF	NA	many	TRBJ1-4	TRBV7-8
TGTGCCAGCAGTGAGGGGCAGCGGGTCCCGTTGTTTTTT	CASSEGQRVPLFF	NA	many	TRBJ1-4	TRBV2
TGTGCCAGCAGCCCTTCGGACAGGGTAGGCTATGGCTACACCTTC	CASSPSDRVGYGYTF	TRBD1	many	TRBJ1-2	TRBV14
TGCGCCAGCAGCTTGCAAGGGGATGGCTACACCTTC	CASSLQGDGYTF	NA	few	TRBJ1-2	TRBV5-1
TGCAGTGCTAGAGGGCAGGGACCCTACAATGAGCAGTTCTTC	CSARGQGPYNEQFF	NA	many	TRBJ2-1	TRBV20-1
TGTGCCAGCCTCGGGACAGTTGACAGCTCCTATAATTCACCCCTCCACTTT	CASLGTVDSSYNSPLHF	TRBD1	NA	TRBJ1-6	TRBV27
TGTGCCAGCAACAGGGGGCTCCCTCTCTATGGCTACACCTTC	CASNRGLPLYGYTF	TRBD1	few	TRBJ1-2	TRBV2
TGTGCCAGCAGGCAACAGGGGGCCCACACTGAAGCTTTCTTT	CASRQQGAHTEAFF	TRBD1	many	TRBJ1-1	TRBV12-3/TRBV12-4
TGTGCCAGTTTAGAGGGCGGTAGCACAGATACGCAGTATTTT	CASLEGGSTDTQYF	NA	many	TRBJ2-3	TRBV12-3/TRBV12-4
TGTGCCAGCCGAGGACCGTCGTACCAAGAGACCCAGTACTTC	CASRGPSYQETQYF	NA	many	TRBJ2-5	TRBV11-2
TGCGCCAGCAGCCTTGCCATGGGCCAGACCGGGGAGCTGTTTTTT	CASSLAMGQTGELFF	NA	many	TRBJ2-2	TRBV5-1
TGTGCCAGCAGGATGACAGGGTGGAACGAGCAGTACTTC	CASRMTGWNEQYF	TRBD1	NA	TRBJ2-7	TRBV27
TGCGCCAGCAGCCCCTATAGCGGGCAAACCTACGAGCAGTACTTC	CASSPYSGQTYEQYF	TRBD2	many	TRBJ2-7	TRBV4-1
TGCAGTGCTAGAGACTGGGACAGTCAAGGGAATAATTCACCCCTCCACTTT	CSARDWDSQGNNSPLHF	TRBD1	many	TRBJ1-6	TRBV20-1
TGTGCCAGCAGCTTAGATAGCGGTTCCTACGAGCAGTACTTC	CASSLDSGSYEQYF	NA	many	TRBJ2-7	TRBV7-2
TGCAGTGCACCGGACTCCCGGGGAAGGGGTACGCAGTATTTT	CSAPDSRGRGTQYF	NA	many	TRBJ2-3	TRBV20-1
TGCGCCAGCAGCTTGAGCGGGACAGGGAGTAATTCACCCCTCAACTTT	CASSLSGTGSNSPLNF	TRBD1	few	TRBJ1-6	TRBV5-1